A single sample gave rise to the 17 T cell receptor beta chains below, sequenced in a study of cytomegalovirus exposure and HLA in healthy donors. With 60 Vbeta and 13 Jbeta primers, the PCR was carried out. Generated by immunoSEQ multiplex PCR, the TCRdb table keeps only in-frame clones and is missing some. The table records roughly 130,000 clones, approximately 73% of them present only once. Sequencing was done on a sample of PBMCs. The receptors come from a middle-aged woman in good health and CMV-seronegative.

The rearrangement uses TRBV7-9 and TRBJ1-1; TRBD1 matches at 9 bases. The CDR3 length is 14 residues. The germline V gene has CDR1 SEHNR and CDR2 FQNEAQ (reference sequence). With 7 bases clipped from V and 4 bases from J, the junction kept 7 bases outside the gene matches. CDR3 loop: CASTQGQGTTEAFF. CDR3 nucleotides: TGTGCCAGCACCCAGGGACAGGGCACCACTGAAGCTTTCTTT.

DNA for the CDR3: TGTGCCAGTAGTATCCGACAGGGAGAGACCCAGTACTTC. Translated, it gives CASSIRQGETQYF. The chain is built from TRBV19 and TRBJ2-5; 7 nucleotides agree with TRBD1. The CDR3 runs 13 residues. CDR1 is LNHDA and CDR2 is SQIVND in the germline V gene (reference sequence). The V segment lost 3 bases and the J segment 4 bases; nucleotides outside the gene matches: 2.

This chain uses TRBV27 with TRBJ2-7, with TRBD1 matching over 7 bases. This CDR3 region has 16 residues. Trimming cost V 6 bases and J 3 bases; bases outside gene matches: 14. Germline values: CDR1 MNHEY, CDR2 SMNVEV (reference sequence). The CDR3 nucleotides read TGTGCCAGCAGCCTCCGGCAGAACAGGGGCTTCTACGAGCAGTACTTC. Its protein product is CASSLRQNRGFYEQYF.

The chain links TRBV7-9 to TRBJ1-1; a possible D gene is TRBD1 (5 bases). This CDR3 contains 16 residues. The V gene's germline CDR1 is SEHNR and CDR2 FQNEAQ (reference sequence). V was pared by 5 bases and J by 0 bases, with 16 bases between. In DNA form, the CDR3 reads TGTGCCAGCAGCCCAAGGGCCCAGGGCATGAACACTGAAGCTTTCTTT. This codes for CASSPRAQGMNTEAFF.

This clone was observed a few times. The sample has other DNA sequences that encode this CDR3 too. This chain uses TRBV7-8 with TRBJ1-5, with a tentative D call TRBD1 (6 bases). The germline V and J ends were trimmed by 6 bases and 0 bases, with 12 bases remaining between them. The CDR3 is 15 amino acids. Germline assignment: CDR1 SGHVS and CDR2 FQNEAQ. This CDR3 reads CASSSDSYSNQPQHF. The DNA of the CDR3 is TGTGCCAGCAGTTCGGACAGCTATAGCAATCAGCCCCAGCATTTT.

The chain employs TRBV5-1 and TRBJ2-7; the D gene is possibly TRBD1 (6 bases). Germline CDR1 reads SGHRS; CDR2 reads YFSETQ. Trimming removed 3 bases from V and 5 bases from J, with 12 bases in between. The CDR3 loop spans 13 amino acids. The CDR3 bases are TGCGCCAGCAGCTCGGAGACAGGAAACGAGCAGTACTTC. Amino acid sequence: CASSSETGNEQYF.

The chain has TRBV9 and TRBJ1-6; 8 bases are a match to TRBD1. CDR1 is SGDLS and CDR2 is YYNGEE in the germline V gene. This CDR3 spans 14 amino acids. The ends lost 2 bases at V and 9 bases at J; junction bases unmatched: 4. CDR3 region: CASSVHRGSSPLHF. CDR3 DNA: TGTGCCAGCAGCGTCCACAGGGGGAGTTCACCCCTCCACTTT.

The chain couples TRBV19 to TRBJ1-1, with D uncertain. V lost 2 bases to trimming and J lost 4 bases, with 14 bases between them. Germline V CDR1 and CDR2: LNHDA, SQIVND (reference sequence). The CDR3 runs 15 residues. The CDR3: CASSIFGVAGTEAFF. The CDR3 nucleotides are TGTGCCAGTAGTATATTCGGGGTCGCTGGCACTGAAGCTTTCTTT.

V gene TRBV19 combines with J gene TRBJ1-1, with D possibly TRBD1 on 5 matching bases. The V end was cut by 4 bases, the J end by 1 base, with 10 bases between. In germline, CDR1 is LNHDA, CDR2 SQIVND (reference sequence). The CDR3 consists of 14 residues. CDR3 residues: CASSRYTGNTEAFF. CDR3 coding DNA: TGTGCCAGTAGTAGGTATACAGGGAACACTGAAGCTTTCTTT.

This chain joins TRBV5-1 and TRBJ2-2; 7 bases fit TRBD1. The V segment lost 3 bases and the J segment 5 bases; nucleotides outside the gene matches: 10. The CDR3 covers 16 residues. Looked up from germline, CDR1 is SGHRS and CDR2 is YFSETQ. The CDR3 loop is CASSSRTGAVTGELFF. The DNA of the CDR3 is TGCGCCAGCAGCTCCCGGACAGGTGCGGTGACCGGGGAGCTGTTTTTT.

This clone was seen only a few times. The chain recombines TRBV5-1 with TRBJ1-4; 7 bases agree with TRBD1. Germline V CDR1 and CDR2: SGHRS, YFSETQ. This CDR3 contains 17 residues. Unmatched junction bases numbered 9, after V lost 4 bases and J lost 0 bases. DNA of the CDR3: TGCGCCAGCAGCCCAACACAGGGGACGACAACTAATGAAAAACTGTTTTTT. Its translation is CASSPTQGTTTNEKLFF.

The gene calls are TRBV6-5 and TRBJ2-6, with D possibly being TRBD1 (6 bases). This CDR3 comprises 14 residues. Trimming shortened V by 5 bases and J by 2 bases, and 7 bases separated the two germline ends. Germline loops: CDR1 MNHEY, CDR2 SVGAGI. The CDR3 region has the DNA TGTGCCAGCAGTCGACAGGCTGGGGCCAACGTCCTGACTTTC. Translation gives CASSRQAGANVLTF.

The chain uses TRBV19 and TRBJ2-7; TRBD1 matches 7 bases. CDR3 length equals 15 residues. The J segment lost 6 bases and the V segment lost 0 bases, leaving 8 bases of the junction unmatched. CDR1 is LNHDA and CDR2 is SQIVND in the germline V gene (reference sequence). In DNA, the CDR3 is TGTGCCAGTAGTATAGATCGAGCAGGGGGTGGCGAGCAGTACTTC. Residues: CASSIDRAGGGEQYF.

The rearrangement links TRBV12-5 to TRBJ2-1; TRBD2 might be the D (6 bases). The CDR3 totals 18 residues. Deletions cut 1 base from V and 4 bases from J, with 20 bases between. Germline-derived CDR1 and CDR2 are LGHNT and FRNRAP. The CDR3 nucleotides read TGTGCTAGTGGTTTGGCACCGAGGTTGGGACTCGGATACAATGAGCAGTTCTTC. Translated: CASGLAPRLGLGYNEQFF. The whole variable domain, filled in from reference TRBV12-5 and TRBJ2-1, reads DARVTQTPRHKVTEMGQEVTMRCQPILGHNTVFWYRQTMMQGLELLAYFRNRAPLDDSGMPKDRFSAEMPDATLATLKIQPSEPRDSAVYFCASGLAPRLGLGYNEQFFGPGTRLTVL.

The chain joins TRBV27 to TRBJ2-7; TRBD1 matches 9 bases. Looked up from germline, CDR1 is MNHEY and CDR2 is SMNVEV (reference sequence). Trimming took 1 base from V and 2 from J; bases not matched to a gene: 3. The CDR3 consists of 15 residues. The CDR3 sequence is CASSLYGQGTYEQYF. The CDR3 DNA sequence: TGTGCCAGCAGTTTATATGGACAGGGGACCTACGAGCAGTACTTC.

The gene calls are TRBV6-5 and TRBJ2-5, with 8 bases lining up with TRBD1. Trimming took 6 bases from V and 5 from J; bases not matched to a gene: 14. Germline V gene sequence: CDR1 MNHEY, CDR2 SVGAGI. This CDR3 has 16 amino acids. CDR3 DNA sequence: TGTGCCAGCAGATACACCGGGACAGGAACGGGGGAGACCCAGTACTTC. It encodes CASRYTGTGTGETQYF.

The chain has TRBV25-1 and TRBJ2-1; 10 nucleotides match TRBD2. CDR1 is MGHDK, CDR2 SYGVNS, per germline. V dropped 8 bases and J dropped 9; count of bases not matched to a gene: 10. The CDR3 has 14 amino acids. CDR3 bases: TGTGCCAGCTGTTTAGGGACTAGCGTATGTGAGCAGTTCTTC. This codes for CASCLGTSVCEQFF.